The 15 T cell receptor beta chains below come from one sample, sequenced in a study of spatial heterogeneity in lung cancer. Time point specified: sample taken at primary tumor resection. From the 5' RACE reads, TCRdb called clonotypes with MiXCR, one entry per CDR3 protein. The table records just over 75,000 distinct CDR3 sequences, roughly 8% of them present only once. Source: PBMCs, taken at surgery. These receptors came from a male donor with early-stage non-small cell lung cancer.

The CDR3 spells CASSIFTGKGQPQHF. CDR3 nucleotides: TGTGCCAGTAGTATCTTCACAGGGAAAGGTCAGCCCCAGCATTTT. The chain carries TRBV19 and TRBJ1-5; a possible D gene is TRBD1 (6 bases). Trimming stripped 3 bases from V and 6 bases from J, with 15 bases between. This CDR3 has 15 amino acids. The V gene's germline CDR1 is LNHDA and CDR2 SQIVND (reference sequence).

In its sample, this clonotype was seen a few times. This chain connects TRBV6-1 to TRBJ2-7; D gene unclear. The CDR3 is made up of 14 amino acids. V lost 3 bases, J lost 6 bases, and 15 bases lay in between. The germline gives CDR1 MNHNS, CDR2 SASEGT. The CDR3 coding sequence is TGTGCCAGCAGTGATAGGGCCTCCTCGGCCGAGCAGTACTTC. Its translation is CASSDRASSAEQYF.

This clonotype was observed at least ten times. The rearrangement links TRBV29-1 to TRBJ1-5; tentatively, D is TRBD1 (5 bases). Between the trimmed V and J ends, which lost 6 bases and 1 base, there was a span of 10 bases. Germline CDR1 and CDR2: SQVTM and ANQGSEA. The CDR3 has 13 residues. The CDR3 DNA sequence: TGCAGCGTGCAGGGTTCCAGCAATCAGCCCCAGCATTTT. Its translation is CSVQGSSNQPQHF.

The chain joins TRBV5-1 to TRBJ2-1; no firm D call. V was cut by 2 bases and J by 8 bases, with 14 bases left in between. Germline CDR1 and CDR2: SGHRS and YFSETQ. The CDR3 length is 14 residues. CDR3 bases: TGCGCCAGCAGCTTCCTCGGGTCTTCCCATGAGCAGTTCTTC. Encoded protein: CASSFLGSSHEQFF. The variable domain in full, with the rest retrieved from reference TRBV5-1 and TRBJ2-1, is KAGVTQTPRYLIKTRGQQVTLSCSPISGHRSVSWYQQTPGQGLQFLFEYFSETQRNKGNFPGRFSGRQFSNSRSEMNVSTLELGDSALYLCASSFLGSSHEQFFGPGTRLTVL.

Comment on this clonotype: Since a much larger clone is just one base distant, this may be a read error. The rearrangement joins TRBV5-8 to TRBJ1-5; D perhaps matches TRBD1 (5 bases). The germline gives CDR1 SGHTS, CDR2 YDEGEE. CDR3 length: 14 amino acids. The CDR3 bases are TGTACCAGCAGCTTCCGGGGGAGCAGACAGCCCCAGCATTTT. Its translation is CTSSFRGSRQPQHF.

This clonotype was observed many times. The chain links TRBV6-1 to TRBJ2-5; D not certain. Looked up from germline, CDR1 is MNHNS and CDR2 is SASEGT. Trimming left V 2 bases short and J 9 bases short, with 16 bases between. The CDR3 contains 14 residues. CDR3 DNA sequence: TGTGCCAGCAGTGAATTAGTGACCACGGCGGCCCAGTACTTC. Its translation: CASSELVTTAAQYF.

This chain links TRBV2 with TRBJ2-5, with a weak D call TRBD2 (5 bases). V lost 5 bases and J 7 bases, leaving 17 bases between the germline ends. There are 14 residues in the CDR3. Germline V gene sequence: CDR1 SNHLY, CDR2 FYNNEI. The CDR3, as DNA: TGTGCCAGCAGTCCTGGGATTCAACGGGGGACCCAGTACTTC. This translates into CASSPGIQRGTQYF.

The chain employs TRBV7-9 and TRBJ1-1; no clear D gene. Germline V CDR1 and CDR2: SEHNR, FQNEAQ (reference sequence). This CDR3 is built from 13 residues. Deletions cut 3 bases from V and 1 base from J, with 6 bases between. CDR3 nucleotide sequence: TGTGCCAGCAGCTTTAAACCGAACACTGAAGCTTTCTTT. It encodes CASSFKPNTEAFF.

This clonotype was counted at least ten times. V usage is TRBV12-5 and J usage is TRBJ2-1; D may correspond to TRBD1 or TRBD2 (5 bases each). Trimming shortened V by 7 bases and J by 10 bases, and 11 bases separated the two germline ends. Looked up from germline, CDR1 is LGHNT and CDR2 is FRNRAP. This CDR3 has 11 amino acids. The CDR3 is CASAVWDEQFF. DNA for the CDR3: TGTGCTAGTGCCGTGTGGGACGAGCAGTTCTTC.

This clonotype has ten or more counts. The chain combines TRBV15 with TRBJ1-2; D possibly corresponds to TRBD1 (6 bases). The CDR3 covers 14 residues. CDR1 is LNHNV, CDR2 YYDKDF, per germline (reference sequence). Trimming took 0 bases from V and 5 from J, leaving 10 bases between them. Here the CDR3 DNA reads TGTGCCACCAGCAGAGAAGGGACAAAATATGGCTACACCTTC. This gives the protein CATSREGTKYGYTF.

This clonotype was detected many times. CDR3 nucleotide sequence: TGTGCCACCACCCTAGGGGGGAACACTGAAGCTTTCTTT. It yields the protein CATTLGGNTEAFF. J is TRBJ1-1 and V is TRBV15; D possibly corresponds to TRBD1 (6 bases). Per germline, CDR1 LNHNV and CDR2 YYDKDF (reference sequence). The V end was cut by 7 bases, the J end by 1 base, with 10 bases between. This CDR3 contains 13 residues.

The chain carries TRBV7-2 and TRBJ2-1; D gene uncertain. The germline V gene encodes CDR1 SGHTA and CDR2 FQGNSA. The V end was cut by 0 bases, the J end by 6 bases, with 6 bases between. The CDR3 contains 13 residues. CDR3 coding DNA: TGTGCCAGCAGCTTAGCGCGTCTCAATGAGCAGTTCTTC. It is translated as CASSLARLNEQFF.

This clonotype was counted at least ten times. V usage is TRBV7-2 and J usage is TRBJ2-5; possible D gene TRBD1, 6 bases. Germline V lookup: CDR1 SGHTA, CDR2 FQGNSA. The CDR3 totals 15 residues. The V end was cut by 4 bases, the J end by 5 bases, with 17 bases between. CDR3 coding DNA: TGTGCCAGCAGCTCGACCCAGGACAGTTTGGAGACCCAGTACTTC. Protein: CASSSTQDSLETQYF.

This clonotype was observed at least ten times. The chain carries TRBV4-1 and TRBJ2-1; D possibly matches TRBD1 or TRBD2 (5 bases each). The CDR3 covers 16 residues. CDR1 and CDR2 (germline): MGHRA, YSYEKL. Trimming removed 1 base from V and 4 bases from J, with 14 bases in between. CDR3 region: CASSQAGTGRYNEQFF. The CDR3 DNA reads TGCGCCAGCAGCCAAGCGGGAACAGGTCGATACAATGAGCAGTTCTTC.

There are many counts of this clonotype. The DNA of the CDR3 is TGTGCCACCAGTGATTCTGGCGATAGCTCCTACAATGAGCAGTTCTTC. Translating it yields CATSDSGDSSYNEQFF. The V and J genes are TRBV24-1 and TRBJ2-1, with D uncertain. V was cut by 2 bases and J by 0 bases, with 10 bases left in between. This CDR3 has 16 amino acids. Germline CDR1 KGHDR, CDR2 SFDVKD.